These 20 T cell receptor beta chains were sequenced from one sample in a study of T-cell reconstitution after alpha-beta-depleted transplantation in children. TCRbeta library preparation incorporated unique molecular identifiers. TCRdb passed the PCR reads through MiXCR, listing each CDR3 protein once. The sample lists about 340,000 distinct CDR3 sequences, about an eighth occurring once. Material: PBMCs, obtained from the stem cell graft. The receptors here all came from a human donor who donated a stem cell graft to a child with Fanconi anemia.

This clonotype was counted between two and nine times. The rearrangement links TRBV5-1 to TRBJ1-1; D is undetermined. CDR3 size: 14 residues. Germline V gene data show CDR1 as SGHRS and CDR2 as YFSETQ. V was cut by 6 bases and J by 0 bases, with 12 bases left in between. This CDR3 is CASMGVGMNTEAFF. CDR3 DNA: TGCGCCAGCATGGGTGTCGGGATGAACACTGAAGCTTTCTTT.

This clonotype was counted at least ten times. This chain joins TRBV6-2 or TRBV6-3 and TRBJ2-1; D unclear. CDR1 is MNHEY, CDR2 SVGEGT, per germline. This CDR3 comprises 13 residues. Deletions cut 5 bases from V and 6 bases from J, with 11 bases between. The CDR3 region is CASSGEGSNEQFF. CDR3 bases: TGTGCCAGCAGTGGAGAAGGAAGCAATGAGCAGTTCTTC.

A few counts support this clonotype. J is TRBJ2-1 and V is TRBV7-2; TRBD1 might be the D (5 bases). Germline values: CDR1 SGHTA, CDR2 FQGNSA. The CDR3 loop spans 16 amino acids. V lost 1 base, J lost 7 bases, and 17 bases lay in between. This CDR3 reads CASSLGQGRVGNEQFF. Written as DNA, the CDR3 is TGTGCCAGCAGCTTAGGGCAGGGCCGAGTCGGAAATGAGCAGTTCTTC.

The table lists this clonotype with a few counts. V is TRBV5-1 and J is TRBJ2-5, with D perhaps matching TRBD1 (6 bases). The CDR3 is 14 residues long. Deletions cut 1 base from V and 3 bases from J, with 10 bases between. Germline V gene sequence: CDR1 SGHRS, CDR2 YFSETQ. CDR3 residues: CASSLRAGEETQYF. The CDR3 nucleotides read TGCGCCAGCAGCTTGAGGGCAGGGGAAGAGACCCAGTACTTC.

The sample holds many counts of this clonotype. The CDR3 loop reads CSADQASTDTQYF. The CDR3 DNA reads TGCAGTGCTGACCAGGCCAGCACAGATACGCAGTATTTT. The chain combines TRBV20-1 with TRBJ2-3; the D is unclear. In germline, CDR1 is DFQATT, CDR2 SNEGSKA (reference sequence). The CDR3 is 13 residues long. Trimming shortened V by 5 bases and J by 0 bases, and 9 bases separated the two germline ends.

The rearrangement uses TRBV7-2 and TRBJ1-2, with TRBD1 identical over 8 bases. J lost 3 bases, V lost 0 bases, and 3 bases had no gene match. Germline V gene lookup returns CDR1 SGHTA and CDR2 FQGNSA. CDR3 size: 15 residues. The CDR3 coding sequence is TGTGCCAGCAGCTTAGCGGCAGGGGGCGACTATGGCTACACCTTC. Residues: CASSLAAGGDYGYTF.

This clonotype was recorded at least ten times. This chain connects TRBV6-2 or TRBV6-3 to TRBJ2-1; TRBD2 matches 7 bases. There are 16 residues in the CDR3. Germline lookup yields CDR1 MNHEY and CDR2 SVGEGT. J lost 10 bases, V lost 7 bases, and 19 bases had no gene match. The CDR3: CASTRPKIGTTEEQFF. The DNA of the CDR3 is TGTGCCAGCACCCGACCAAAAATAGGGACTACGGAGGAGCAGTTCTTC.

The chain recombines TRBV30 with TRBJ1-1; TRBD1 matches at 7 bases. V trimming: 7 bases; J trimming: 3 bases; junction bases outside the gene matches: 8. The CDR3 sequence is 13 residues long. CDR1 and CDR2 (germline): GTSNPN, SVGIG (reference sequence). The CDR3 DNA sequence: TGTGCCTATGTACACAGGGGTGACACTGAAGCTTTCTTT. Protein: CAYVHRGDTEAFF.

This clonotype turned up a few times. The chain combines TRBV7-8 with TRBJ1-6, with TRBD1 matching 8 bases. Germline V CDR1 and CDR2: SGHVS, FQNEAQ. V lost 5 bases, J lost 9 bases, and 6 bases stayed unmatched. CDR3 length equals 14 residues. The CDR3 sequence: CASSRGQESSPLHF. Written as DNA, the CDR3 is TGTGCCAGCAGCCGGGGACAGGAAAGTTCACCCCTCCACTTT. The complete variable domain, with remaining parts taken from reference TRBV7-8 and TRBJ1-6, reads GAGVSQSPRYKVAKRGQDVALRCDPISGHVSLFWYQQALGQGPEFLTYFQNEAQLDKSGLPSDRFFAERPEGSVSTLKIQRTQQEDSAVYLCASSRGQESSPLHFGNGTRLTVT.

This clonotype came up many times. V is TRBV12-3 or TRBV12-4 and J is TRBJ1-4, with D hard to call. The V gene lost 3 bases and the J gene lost 0 bases, with 14 bases spanning the gap. CDR3 length: 17 residues. CDR3 bases: TGTGCCAGCAGTTTTCGAGGGATTTTCGCAACTAATGAAAAACTGTTTTTT. Translation: CASSFRGIFATNEKLFF.

In its sample, this clonotype was seen a few times. The chain uses TRBV7-8 and TRBJ1-6; D possibly corresponds to TRBD1 (5 bases). CDR3 length equals 17 residues. Germline V lookup: CDR1 SGHVS, CDR2 FQNEAQ. Trimming pared 6 bases from V and 6 bases from J, leaving 21 bases between. CDR3 in DNA: TGTGCCAGCAGAGCTGGGGGAGGTAGCCCCGTTAATTCACCCCTCCACTTT. This gives the protein CASRAGGGSPVNSPLHF.

This clonotype was counted a few times. V is TRBV20-1 and J is TRBJ2-7, with 9 bases identical to TRBD1. CDR3 length equals 12 residues. V shed 3 bases, J shed 5 bases, and the junction held 2 bases outside the gene matches. Germline V CDR1 and CDR2: DFQATT, SNEGSKA (reference sequence). The CDR3 protein is CSASRDRDEQYF. As DNA, the CDR3 is TGCAGTGCTAGCCGGGACAGGGACGAGCAGTACTTC.

The sample holds many counts of this clonotype. V and J are TRBV12-3 or TRBV12-4 and TRBJ2-3, with D unresolved. The CDR3 has 12 residues. V was pared by 6 bases and J by 2 bases, with 6 bases between. This CDR3 is CASRPNTDTQYF. The CDR3 DNA follows: TGTGCCAGCAGGCCCAACACAGATACGCAGTATTTT.

This clonotype was seen a handful of times. This could be a read error, since a much larger clone is one nucleotide away. The V call is TRBV5-5, the J call TRBJ1-2, with D unclear. Germline assignment: CDR1 SGHKS and CDR2 YYEKEE (reference sequence). There are 12 residues in the CDR3. Trimming shortened V by 0 bases and J by 3 bases, and 3 bases separated the two germline ends. The CDR3 DNA reads TGTGCCAGCAGCTTGGACGACTATGGCTACACCTTC. Protein sequence: CASSLDDYGYTF.

CDR3 sequence: CASSLAGTDGANVLTF. The DNA of the CDR3 is TGCGCCAGCAGCTTGGCCGGGACAGATGGGGCCAACGTCCTGACTTTC. The chain links TRBV5-1 to TRBJ2-6, with 7 bases that match TRBD1. This CDR3 is 16 amino acids long. Trimming at V came to 0 bases and at J to 3 bases, leaving 3 bases not matched to a gene. Germline V gene sequence: CDR1 SGHRS, CDR2 YFSETQ.

This clonotype occurred a few times. The chain recombines TRBV18 with TRBJ2-3; D not resolved. Germline values: CDR1 KGHSH, CDR2 LQKENI. The V and J ends lost 1 base and 2 bases respectively, with 10 bases between them. The CDR3 covers 15 residues. The CDR3 nucleotides are TGTGCCAGCTCACCACAGCCAGAGAACACAGATACGCAGTATTTT. Translating gives CASSPQPENTDTQYF.

This clonotype was picked up a small number of times. The chain combines TRBV5-6 with TRBJ2-1; perhaps TRBD1 as D (5 bases). Trimming removed 3 bases from V and 7 bases from J, with 14 bases in between. The CDR3 has 14 amino acids. Germline CDR1 is SGHDT and CDR2 is YYEEEE. The CDR3 DNA is TGTGCCAGCAGCTCCGAAGGGGCCTGGAATGAGCAGTTCTTC. It translates to CASSSEGAWNEQFF.

In its sample, this clonotype was seen a few times. The gene calls are TRBV28 and TRBJ2-7, with 8 bases identical to TRBD1. Germline CDR1 reads MDHEN; CDR2 reads SYDVKM. Trimming took 4 bases from V and 6 from J; bases not matched to a gene: 11. CDR3 length equals 15 residues. This CDR3 reads CASSSETGEISEQYF. The CDR3, as DNA: TGTGCCAGCAGTTCCGAGACAGGGGAAATTAGCGAGCAGTACTTC.

This clonotype was detected many times. The chain is built from TRBV11-2 and TRBJ2-1, with TRBD2 as a possible D gene (5 bases). CDR1 is SGHAT, CDR2 FQNNGV, per germline. Trimming shortened V by 1 base and J by 3 bases, and 13 bases separated the two germline ends. The CDR3 is made up of 16 amino acids. In DNA form, the CDR3 reads TGTGCCAGCAGCTTAGCGGCCGGGGTCAACTACAATGAGCAGTTCTTC. Translating gives CASSLAAGVNYNEQFF.

This clonotype was seen many times. The chain links TRBV6-1 to TRBJ1-1, with a weak D call TRBD1 (5 bases). This CDR3 comprises 14 residues. CDR1 and CDR2 (germline): MNHNS, SASEGT. Trimming took 5 bases from V and 3 from J, leaving 13 bases between them. The CDR3 region is CASSPRDLYTEAFF. In DNA, the CDR3 is TGTGCCAGCAGTCCCCGGGACTTATACACTGAAGCTTTCTTT.